What follows are 5 T cell receptor beta chains derived from one specimen sequenced in a study of blood T cell repertoires in COVID-19. Assay used: immunoSEQ multiplex PCR; TCRdb lists only in-frame clones, some missing. The sample has around 94,000 clones; 87% are singletons. Sequencing was carried out using peripheral blood. These receptors were taken from a woman aged 45-65 years with COVID-19, enrolled during active disease.

This clone was seen once. This chain uses TRBV7-7 with TRBJ2-1; TRBD2 aligns across 9 bases. Germline V gene data show CDR1 as SSHAT and CDR2 as FNYEAQ (reference sequence). This CDR3 is 15 amino acids long. Losses at the gene ends were 3 bases for V and 6 bases for J; bases not matched to a gene: 6. The CDR3 DNA sequence: TGTGCCAGCAGCTTCTTCCTAGCGGGACCCAATGAGCAGTTCTTC. Residues: CASSFFLAGPNEQFF. The full variable domain, with the rest looked up from reference TRBV7-7 and TRBJ2-1, is GAGVSQSPRYKVTKRGQDVTLRCDPISSHATLYWYQQALGQGPEFLTYFNYEAQPDKSGLPSDRFSAERPEGSISTLTIQRTEQRDSAMYRCASSFFLAGPNEQFFGPGTRLTVL.

V and J are TRBV19 and TRBJ1-1; D gene unclear. Germline V gives CDR1 LNHDA, CDR2 SQIVND (reference sequence). CDR3 length: 12 residues. The V end lost 8 bases, the J end lost 6 bases, and 13 bases lay between the germline ends. This CDR3 is CASGEEKAEAFF. In nucleotides, the CDR3 is TGTGCCAGTGGGGAGGAAAAGGCTGAAGCTTTCTTT.

The V and J genes are TRBV6-5 and TRBJ1-5; 7 bases fit TRBD1. The CDR3 is 13 residues long. Losses at the gene ends were 7 bases for V and 3 bases for J; bases not matched to a gene: 3. CDR1 is MNHEY and CDR2 is SVGAGI in the germline V gene. CDR3 loop: CASKQGYNQPQHF. The CDR3 bases are TGTGCCAGCAAACAGGGGTACAATCAGCCCCAGCATTTT.

The J gene is TRBJ2-7, the V gene TRBV5-1, with a weak D call TRBD2 (5 bases). The CDR3 sequence is 14 residues long. Germline V gives CDR1 SGHRS, CDR2 YFSETQ. V lost 4 bases and J lost 2, with 13 bases in between. The CDR3 DNA is TGCGCCAGCAGCCAATGGACGGGAACCTACGAGCAGTACTTC. Amino acid sequence: CASSQWTGTYEQYF.

This rearrangement joins TRBV7-2 to TRBJ1-5, with D possibly being TRBD1 (5 bases). This CDR3 is 14 amino acids long. Looked up from germline, CDR1 is SGHTA and CDR2 is FQGNSA. V shed 2 bases and J shed 7 bases, with 12 bases lying between them. The CDR3 DNA reads as TGTGCCAGCAGCTTATCCCCCAGGGCCCAGCCCCAGCATTTT. It is translated as CASSLSPRAQPQHF.